Below, 26 T cell receptor beta chains from the same sample are listed, as sequenced in a study of identical twins. TCRdb re-called the 5' RACE reads through MiXCR, storing one row per CDR3 protein. The table lists roughly 1,500,000 distinct CDR3 sequences, about 31% of them singletons. Sequencing was performed on cord blood. The source is a newborn girl in good health.

In this sample, this clonotype turned up a few times. The chain links TRBV5-8 to TRBJ2-7; TRBD1 matches at 9 bases. This CDR3 spans 16 amino acids. The junction had 7 bases not matched to a gene; V was cut back by 1 base and J by 2 bases. Germline V gene data show CDR1 as SGHTS and CDR2 as YDEGEE. The chain's CDR3 is CASSLYRDRDPYEQYF. The CDR3 DNA reads as TGTGCCAGCAGCTTGTACCGGGACAGGGACCCCTACGAGCAGTACTTC.

This clonotype was counted between two and nine times. This chain connects TRBV24-1 to TRBJ2-6; 7 bases align to TRBD1. The CDR3 extends over 17 amino acids. Germline V CDR1 and CDR2: KGHDR, SFDVKD. J was trimmed by 2 bases and V by 3 bases; bases with no gene match: 6. The CDR3 loop is CATSDQSTGAGANVLTF. As DNA, the CDR3 is TGTGCCACCAGTGATCAATCTACAGGGGCTGGGGCCAACGTCCTGACTTTC.

This clonotype appeared a single time. J is TRBJ1-2 and V is TRBV19, with 11 bases fitting TRBD1. This CDR3 has 15 amino acids. Trimming at V came to 2 bases and at J to 5 bases, leaving 4 bases not matched to a gene. Germline loops: CDR1 LNHDA, CDR2 SQIVND (reference sequence). The CDR3 DNA sequence: TGTGCCAGTAGTATACTCCGGGACAGGGGGTATGGCTACACCTTC. Protein sequence: CASSILRDRGYGYTF. Looking up the rest from reference TRBV19 and TRBJ1-2 gives the full variable domain: DGGITQSPKYLFRKEGQNVTLSCEQNLNHDAMYWYRQDPGQGLRLIYYSQIVNDFQKGDIAEGYSVSREKKESFPLTVTSAQKNPTAFYLCASSILRDRGYGYTFGSGTRLTVV.

This clonotype occurred a few times. This chain uses TRBV6-5 with TRBJ2-7; D may be TRBD1 (5 bases). The germline V gene encodes CDR1 MNHEY and CDR2 SVGAGI. Trimming pared 0 bases from V and 2 bases from J, leaving 11 bases between. This CDR3 spans 15 amino acids. The CDR3, as DNA: TGTGCCAGCAGTTACTCGAAAGGGGCCCCCTACGAGCAGTACTTC. It is translated as CASSYSKGAPYEQYF.

The chain is built from TRBV20-1 and TRBJ1-1; unclear D gene. From germline, CDR1 is DFQATT and CDR2 SNEGSKA (reference sequence). The CDR3 is 15 amino acids. V dropped 3 bases and J dropped 0 bases, with 14 bases sitting between them. The CDR3 bases are TGCAGTGCTAGCCCCCGACGGACCATGAACACTGAAGCTTTCTTT. It encodes CSASPRRTMNTEAFF.

This chain joins TRBV4-1 and TRBJ1-6, with D possibly being TRBD1 (5 bases). V was clipped by 3 bases and J by 10 bases, with 19 bases between them. CDR3 length: 16 residues. The germline CDR1 and CDR2 sequences are MGHRA and YSYEKL. The CDR3 region is CASSQTPPRPGSPLHF. CDR3 bases: TGCGCCAGCAGCCAGACCCCGCCGCGGCCAGGGTCACCCCTCCACTTT.

CDR3 nucleotides: TGCAGTGCCAAACTACAGTTGAACACTGAAGCTTTCTTT. Translating gives CSAKLQLNTEAFF. The gene calls are TRBV20-1 and TRBJ1-1; the D is unclear. CDR1 and CDR2 (germline): DFQATT, SNEGSKA (reference sequence). This CDR3 has 13 residues. V lost 6 bases and J 0 bases, leaving 11 bases between the germline ends.

This clonotype turned up a few times. This chain uses TRBV4-1 with TRBJ2-1; unclear D gene. The CDR3 sequence is 18 residues long. Germline loops: CDR1 MGHRA, CDR2 YSYEKL. V was trimmed by 1 base and J by 7 bases, leaving 23 bases between them. The CDR3: CASSQVRSDRLGINEQFF. The CDR3 coding sequence is TGCGCCAGCAGCCAAGTTCGGTCCGATCGGTTGGGGATAAATGAGCAGTTCTTC.

The chain links TRBV20-1 to TRBJ1-1; tentative D call: TRBD1 (5 bases). Looked up from germline, CDR1 is DFQATT and CDR2 is SNEGSKA (reference sequence). V shed 3 bases and J shed 2 bases, with 19 bases lying between them. CDR3 length: 16 amino acids. CDR3 in DNA: TGCAGTGCTAGTCCCTTGAGGGAGGGACTTAACACTGAAGCTTTCTTT. It encodes CSASPLREGLNTEAFF.

This clonotype was observed a few times. The gene calls are TRBV20-1 and TRBJ2-1; the match to TRBD1 covers 7 bases. The J segment lost 7 bases and the V segment lost 3 bases, leaving 9 bases of the junction unmatched. CDR3 length equals 14 residues. In germline, CDR1 is DFQATT, CDR2 SNEGSKA (reference sequence). The CDR3 loop reads CSASRDSLSNEQFF. The CDR3 region has the DNA TGCAGTGCTAGTCGGGACAGTTTATCTAATGAGCAGTTCTTC.

A remark on this clonotype: Given a much more abundant clone one base away, this may be a read error. V usage is TRBV11-2 and J usage is TRBJ2-4, with D uncertain. Matching the DNA end better, TRBJ2-7 makes the J call doubtful. The CDR3 runs to 16 residues. CDR1 is SGHAT and CDR2 is FQNNGV in the germline V gene. CDR3: CASSLAWNRFSCEQYF. CDR3 nucleotide sequence: TGTGCCAGCAGCTTAGCCTGGAACCGCTTCTCCTGCGAGCAGTACTTC.

The chain is built from TRBV14 and TRBJ2-1, with D tentatively TRBD1 or TRBD2 (5 bases each). Deletions cut 0 bases from V and 3 bases from J, with 9 bases between. Germline V gene lookup returns CDR1 SGHDN and CDR2 FVKESK. This CDR3 is 15 amino acids long. CDR3 in DNA: TGTGCCAGCAGCCAAGACCGGGACGGCTACAATGAGCAGTTCTTC. It specifies CASSQDRDGYNEQFF.

The genes are TRBV12-3 or TRBV12-4 and TRBJ2-2; possibly TRBD2 for D (6 bases). The length of the CDR3 is 16 residues. With 2 bases removed from V and 0 bases from J, the gap between germline ends came to 10 bases. The CDR3 sequence is CASSLWPGANTGELFF. The CDR3 bases are TGTGCCAGCAGTTTATGGCCGGGGGCGAACACCGGGGAGCTGTTTTTT.

This clonotype occurred once. This rearrangement joins TRBV29-1 to TRBJ2-7; D may correspond to TRBD1 or TRBD2 (6 bases each). Germline-derived CDR1 and CDR2 are SQVTM and ANQGSEA. This CDR3 has 12 residues. The CDR3: CIVLGGTYEQYF. DNA for the CDR3: TGCATCGTCCTAGGGGGGACCTACGAGCAGTACTTC.

The V and J genes are TRBV28 and TRBJ1-5, with 12 bases aligning to TRBD1. Germline CDR1 and CDR2: MDHEN and SYDVKM. The trim removed 5 bases at V and 4 bases at J, leaving 9 bases unmatched. The CDR3 runs 17 residues. CDR3 sequence: CASSPIGTGGGNQPQHF. CDR3 coding DNA: TGTGCCAGCAGTCCCATTGGGACAGGGGGCGGGAATCAGCCCCAGCATTTT.

The rearrangement uses TRBV15 and TRBJ2-3; no firm D call. Germline CDR1 and CDR2: LNHNV and YYDKDF (reference sequence). Trimming cost V 8 bases and J 3 bases, with 12 bases left between them. CDR3 size: 13 residues. The CDR3 nucleotides read TGTGCCACCGGCCTCCAGGAAACAGATACGCAGTATTTT. Its translation: CATGLQETDTQYF.

Remarks on this clonotype: A read error may be the cause here, since a much bigger clone is one base away. For the CDR3, the DNA is TGTGCCGGCAGTTTTAGTCAAAACTATGGCTACACCTTC. It codes for CAGSFSQNYGYTF. V gene TRBV12-3 or TRBV12-4 combines with J gene TRBJ1-2, with D unclear. The CDR3 is 13 residues long.

Only one count was recorded for this clonotype. This may be a read error: a much more frequent sequence differs by one nucleotide. V is TRBV12-3 or TRBV12-4 and J is TRBJ2-7; 13 positions match TRBD2. The junction had 12 bases not matched to a gene; V was cut back by 6 bases and J by 7 bases. This CDR3 has 16 residues. Written as DNA, the CDR3 is TGTGCCAGCAGACTCGGACTAGCGGGAGTCTACAATGAGCAGTACTTC. Encoded protein: CASRLGLAGVYNEQYF.

The gene calls are TRBV11-2 and TRBJ1-2, with D uncertain. CDR1 SGHAT and CDR2 FQNNGV come from the germline V gene. The CDR3 sequence is 16 residues long. V was cut by 3 bases and J by 4 bases, with 18 bases left in between. The CDR3 DNA is TGTGCCAGCAGCTTCGTGTCAGCGGGGATGACCTATGGCTACACCTTC. Translation: CASSFVSAGMTYGYTF.

This clonotype was seen only a few times. In nucleotides, the CDR3 is TGTGCCAGCAGTGACTACAGCACAGATACGCAGTATTTT. Its translation: CASSDYSTDTQYF. The chain couples TRBV2 to TRBJ2-3; the D is unclear. Germline V gives CDR1 SNHLY, CDR2 FYNNEI. CDR3 size: 13 residues. V was clipped by 3 bases and J by 0 bases, with 4 bases between them.

This clonotype was seen a handful of times. The chain combines TRBV12-5 with TRBJ2-7; the match to TRBD1 covers 7 bases. V was clipped by 9 bases and J by 3 bases; unmatched bases: 14. CDR3 length: 15 amino acids. Germline values: CDR1 LGHNT, CDR2 FRNRAP. The CDR3 sequence: CASDIRTGINYEQYF. The CDR3 bases are TGTGCTAGCGATATCAGGACAGGCATCAACTACGAGCAGTACTTC.

This clonotype has more than one count but fewer than ten. The V gene is TRBV2, the J gene TRBJ2-5; D might be TRBD2 (5 bases). The germline V gene has CDR1 SNHLY and CDR2 FYNNEI. This CDR3 contains 13 residues. V dropped 6 bases and J dropped 1 base, with 9 bases sitting between them. CDR3 amino acids: CASRRAAQETQYF. CDR3 DNA: TGTGCCAGCAGACGAGCGGCCCAAGAGACCCAGTACTTC.

The rearrangement links TRBV6-1 to TRBJ1-1; 10 bases map to TRBD1. After removal of 7 bases from V and 0 bases from J, the junction contained 17 bases not matched to a gene. The germline V gene encodes CDR1 MNHNS and CDR2 SASEGT. The CDR3 covers 19 residues. The CDR3 coding sequence is TGTGCCAGCATATTGGGTATATCGGACAGGGGGAACATGAACACTGAAGCTTTCTTT. This codes for CASILGISDRGNMNTEAFF.

There are a few counts of this clonotype. This sequence joins TRBV28 and TRBJ1-6; D is uncertain. Trimming pared 6 bases from V and 0 bases from J, leaving 12 bases between. This CDR3 has 16 residues. CDR1 MDHEN and CDR2 SYDVKM come from the germline V gene. In DNA form, the CDR3 reads TGTGCCAGCAGAGACGGTTCTAGCTCCTATAATTCACCCCTCCACTTT. It is translated as CASRDGSSSYNSPLHF.

A few counts support this clonotype. This rearrangement joins TRBV2 to TRBJ1-5; no clear D. V was trimmed by 8 bases and J by 6 bases, leaving 11 bases between them. Germline CDR1 SNHLY, CDR2 FYNNEI. The CDR3 runs to 12 residues. This CDR3 is CASRRSGQPQHF. The CDR3 nucleotides read TGTGCCAGCCGACGGTCCGGTCAGCCCCAGCATTTT. Drawing the rest from reference TRBV2 and TRBJ1-5, the complete variable domain is EPEVTQTPSHQVTQMGQEVILRCVPISNHLYFYWYRQILGQKVEFLVSFYNNEISEKSEIFDDQFSVERPDGSNFTLKIRSTKLEDSAMYFCASRRSGQPQHFGDGTRLSIL.

The CDR3 protein is CASSYNRAEAFF. The DNA for the CDR3 is TGTGCCAGCAGTTACAACAGGGCTGAAGCTTTCTTT. The genes are TRBV6-6 and TRBJ1-1; possibly TRBD1 for D (6 bases). The CDR3 loop spans 12 amino acids. Germline V gene data show CDR1 as MNHNY and CDR2 as SVGAGI (reference sequence). V lost 2 bases and J lost 6, with 7 bases in between.